Listed below are T cell receptor beta chains from one sample, sequenced in a study of regulatory T cells in long-lasting Graves disease. Each CDR3 protein is one row after TCRdb ran MiXCR on the multiplex PCR reads. The sample has approximately 440,000 distinct CDR3 sequences, under 20% seen once. These data are also associated with another study on T cells in Graves' hyperthyroidism and ophthalmopathy.

Sequencing used peripheral blood mononuclear cells (PBMCs), obtained at new diagnosis, from a patient treated with antithyroid drugs. The receptor source for this set is a middle-aged man with Graves disease. The conserved cysteine and the conserved F or W are not part of the CDR3 here. Each record gives: J gene, V gene, CDR3 protein.

j_gene: TRBJ1-5; v_gene: TRBV30; CDR3aa: AWSGGSSQPQH
j_gene: TRBJ1-5; v_gene: TRBV28; CDR3aa: ASSLNDRFNQPQH
j_gene: TRBJ2-1; v_gene: TRBV24-1; CDR3aa: ATSDLQSRTYDEQF
j_gene: TRBJ2-1; v_gene: TRBV5-1; CDR3aa: ASSPGLAGADEQF
j_gene: TRBJ1-1; v_gene: TRBV4-2; CDR3aa: ASSQGMANTEAF
j_gene: TRBJ1-3; v_gene: TRBV28; CDR3aa: ASRGTGTGNTIY
j_gene: TRBJ1-5; v_gene: TRBV20-1; CDR3aa: SAGGAQPQH
j_gene: TRBJ2-7; v_gene: TRBV28; CDR3aa: ASSLGTSGRAYEQY
j_gene: TRBJ2-2; v_gene: TRBV19; CDR3aa: ASMWLTGELF
j_gene: TRBJ2-2; v_gene: TRBV3-1; CDR3aa: ASSQLGLAGGRNTGELF
j_gene: TRBJ1-1; v_gene: TRBV6-9; CDR3aa: ASSYSAGVGTEAF
j_gene: TRBJ2-7; v_gene: TRBV28; CDR3aa: ASSLQGPPYEQY
j_gene: TRBJ2-7; v_gene: TRBV25-1; CDR3aa: ASSPLGRGEQY
j_gene: TRBJ2-4; v_gene: TRBV7-9; CDR3aa: ASSSEGRGLAKNIQY
j_gene: TRBJ1-3; v_gene: TRBV29-1; CDR3aa: SVKRNGNTIY
j_gene: TRBJ2-7; v_gene: TRBV7-3; CDR3aa: ASSRGTATYYEQY
j_gene: TRBJ2-2; v_gene: TRBV20-1; CDR3aa: SARKGPLTGELF
j_gene: TRBJ1-5; v_gene: TRBV6-1; CDR3aa: ASSTRQGFSNQPQH
j_gene: TRBJ2-3; v_gene: TRBV27; CDR3aa: ASSRTGTGGDTQY
j_gene: TRBJ2-1; v_gene: TRBV27; CDR3aa: ASSFGVNYNEQF
j_gene: TRBJ2-4; v_gene: TRBV6-5; CDR3aa: ASSYSGNRLNIQY
j_gene: TRBJ2-5; v_gene: TRBV20-1; CDR3aa: SARGRGETQY
j_gene: TRBJ2-7; v_gene: TRBV28; CDR3aa: ASSGASGQY
j_gene: TRBJ2-5; v_gene: TRBV6-2/TRBV6-3; CDR3aa: ASSYPDYLQETQY
j_gene: TRBJ1-1; v_gene: TRBV27; CDR3aa: ASSLQTGHTEAF
j_gene: TRBJ2-7; v_gene: TRBV6-1; CDR3aa: ASTQGSYEQY
j_gene: TRBJ2-3; v_gene: TRBV19; CDR3aa: ARELGLTTDTQY
j_gene: TRBJ2-7; v_gene: TRBV2; CDR3aa: ASSESTGGFIEY
j_gene: TRBJ1-2; v_gene: TRBV30; CDR3aa: AWSVRWGDGYT
j_gene: TRBJ2-2; v_gene: TRBV4-2; CDR3aa: ASSQDLTSFPGELF
j_gene: TRBJ1-1; v_gene: TRBV20-1; CDR3aa: SAKGGDTEAF
j_gene: TRBJ2-1; v_gene: TRBV12-3/TRBV12-4; CDR3aa: ASSPTASGRSYNEQF
j_gene: TRBJ2-1; v_gene: TRBV7-8; CDR3aa: ASSLRSKYGSYNEQF